These 30 T cell receptor beta chains originate from one sample sequenced in a study of shared clonotypes between healthy human individuals. In the naive CD8 group, cells lacked CD45RO and were positively selected for CCR7, so terminally differentiated effector memory CD45RA+ cells were left out. Sequencing was performed with immunoSEQ multiplex PCR; in TCRdb, only in-frame clones are kept and a portion is missing. The sample records under 1 million clones, around 96% being singletons. Input material: naive CD8+ T cells sorted from blood. All receptors derive from a man aged 25 to 40 in good health.

This chain connects TRBV28 to TRBJ2-3; D possibly corresponds to TRBD1 (6 bases). Deletions cut 6 bases from V and 4 bases from J, with 17 bases between. The CDR3 totals 15 residues. The germline CDR1 and CDR2 sequences are MDHEN and SYDVKM. CDR3 coding DNA: TGTGCCAGCAGGCAACTCCCGGACAGCCCAGATACGCAGTATTTT. It codes for CASRQLPDSPDTQYF.

V usage is TRBV28 and J usage is TRBJ1-5; 7 bases line up with TRBD1. Germline V lookup: CDR1 MDHEN, CDR2 SYDVKM. CDR3 length equals 14 residues. V shed 4 bases and J 4 bases; nucleotides not matched to a gene: 4. CDR3 amino acids: CASSSYRGNQPQHF. CDR3 sequence (DNA): TGTGCCAGCAGTTCATACAGGGGAAATCAGCCCCAGCATTTT.

This sequence joins TRBV28 and TRBJ1-2; the D gene is possibly TRBD1 (6 bases). Germline V lookup: CDR1 MDHEN, CDR2 SYDVKM. This CDR3 has 14 amino acids. V was shortened by 3 bases and J by 4 bases, with 12 bases between the two germline ends. Written as DNA, the CDR3 is TGTGCCAGCAGTTTTGGGGGCACGGTCTATGGCTACACCTTC. As protein: CASSFGGTVYGYTF.

The chain links TRBV5-1 to TRBJ1-2; the D is unclear. CDR1 is SGHRS, CDR2 YFSETQ, per germline. There are 14 residues in the CDR3. V lost 4 bases to trimming and J lost 4 bases, with 14 bases between them. For the CDR3, the DNA is TGCGCCAGCAGCCTAACCCCAGAGTTCTATGGCTACACCTTC. It translates to CASSLTPEFYGYTF.

The rearrangement links TRBV10-3 to TRBJ2-7; TRBD2 matches at 12 bases. The CDR3 runs 15 residues. Per the germline V gene, CDR1 is ENHRY and CDR2 is SYGVKD. J lost 0 bases, V lost 6 bases, and 3 bases had no gene match. CDR3 sequence reads: CAIRGTSGSSYEQYF. The CDR3 nucleotides are TGTGCCATCAGGGGGACTAGCGGGTCCTCCTACGAGCAGTACTTC.

As concerns this clone: Other DNA sequences from this sample encode an identical CDR3 as well. The CDR3 loop is CASSIGDRTYEQYF. The CDR3, as DNA: TGTGCCAGTAGTATAGGAGACAGAACCTACGAGCAGTACTTC. The V and J genes are TRBV19 and TRBJ2-7; a possible D gene is TRBD1 (5 bases). Germline CDR1 reads LNHDA; CDR2 reads SQIVND (reference sequence). CDR3 length: 14 amino acids. V dropped 1 base and J dropped 2 bases, with 9 bases sitting between them.

V gene TRBV7-6 combines with J gene TRBJ2-1, with D possibly being TRBD2 (6 bases). Deletions cut 4 bases from V and 0 bases from J, with 13 bases between. The germline V gene has CDR1 SGHVS and CDR2 FNYEAQ. The CDR3 is 16 residues long. The CDR3 region is CASSSVEGGSYNEQFF. The CDR3, as DNA: TGTGCCAGCAGCTCCGTGGAGGGAGGCTCCTACAATGAGCAGTTCTTC.

The V gene is TRBV28, the J gene TRBJ1-2, with 7 bases lining up with TRBD1. In germline, CDR1 is MDHEN, CDR2 SYDVKM. J lost 5 bases, V lost 7 bases, and 19 bases had no gene match. The CDR3 totals 17 residues. The CDR3 protein is CASNSPQEAGGWYGYTF. The CDR3 DNA reads as TGTGCCAGCAACTCGCCCCAAGAGGCAGGGGGATGGTATGGCTACACCTTC.

Remarks on this clone: At the DNA level, this CDR3 is encoded by other sequences in the same sample as well. The CDR3 here is CASSFRDRGPYEQYF. CDR3 DNA: TGTGCCAGCAGTTTCAGGGACAGGGGACCCTACGAGCAGTACTTC. The chain joins TRBV28 to TRBJ2-7; 10 bases fit TRBD1. Germline CDR1 is MDHEN and CDR2 is SYDVKM. With 3 bases clipped from V and 2 bases from J, the junction kept 4 bases outside the gene matches. This CDR3 is built from 15 residues. Together with reference TRBV28 and TRBJ2-7, the CDR3 gives the full variable domain: DVKVTQSSRYLVKRTGEKVFLECVQDMDHENMFWYRQDPGLGLRLIYFSYDVKMKEKGDIPEGYSVSREKKERFSLILESASTNQTSMYLCASSFRDRGPYEQYFGPGTRLTVT.

The chain employs TRBV5-1 and TRBJ2-1, with TRBD2 matching over 9 bases. In germline, CDR1 is SGHRS, CDR2 YFSETQ. Trimming took 0 bases from V and 8 from J; bases not matched to a gene: 9. The CDR3 is 16 amino acids. The CDR3: CASSLVGSGSKDEQFF. DNA of the CDR3: TGCGCCAGCAGCTTGGTCGGTAGCGGGAGTAAGGATGAGCAGTTCTTC.

This chain connects TRBV9 to TRBJ1-1; maybe TRBD1 (5 bases). V lost 3 bases, J lost 1 base, and 19 bases lay in between. The V gene's germline CDR1 is SGDLS and CDR2 YYNGEE. This CDR3 has 17 amino acids. CDR3 sequence: CASSGGPGDGPNTEAFF. The CDR3 nucleotides are TGTGCCAGCAGCGGGGGACCGGGGGATGGTCCGAACACTGAAGCTTTCTTT. Variable domain in full (rest from reference TRBV9 and TRBJ1-1): DSGVTQTPKHLITATGQRVTLRCSPRSGDLSVYWYQQSLDQGLQFLIQYYNGEERAKGNILERFSAQQFPDLHSELNLSSLELGDSALYFCASSGGPGDGPNTEAFFGQGTRLTVV.

This chain connects TRBV27 to TRBJ2-7; no clear D. Germline assignment: CDR1 MNHEY and CDR2 SMNVEV (reference sequence). CDR3 size: 12 residues. Trimming shortened V by 4 bases and J by 5 bases, and 9 bases separated the two germline ends. The CDR3 sequence: CASSYGGNEQYF. CDR3 DNA: TGTGCCAGCAGTTACGGTGGTAACGAGCAGTACTTC.

J is TRBJ1-1 and V is TRBV30; maybe TRBD1 (6 bases). Germline-derived CDR1 and CDR2 are GTSNPN and SVGIG (reference sequence). Trimming cost V 4 bases and J 4 bases, with 13 bases left between them. The CDR3 is made up of 13 amino acids. As DNA, the CDR3 is TGTGCCTGGACCTCAGGGGTCGGCACTGAAGCTTTCTTT. This sequence encodes CAWTSGVGTEAFF.

The gene calls are TRBV2 and TRBJ1-1; D unclear. The CDR3 length is 14 residues. Trimming removed 11 bases at V and 1 base at J, with 17 bases between. The germline V gene has CDR1 SNHLY and CDR2 FYNNEI. The CDR3 loop is CAGWVLHKNTEAFF. The DNA for the CDR3 is TGTGCCGGCTGGGTCCTCCACAAGAACACTGAAGCTTTCTTT.

The chain recombines TRBV14 with TRBJ2-7; 12 nucleotides agree with TRBD1. The CDR3 covers 17 residues. Trimming cost V 4 bases and J 2 bases; bases outside gene matches: 9. Per the germline V gene, CDR1 is SGHDN and CDR2 is FVKESK. The CDR3 bases are TGTGCCAGCAGCCTTAAATGGGGACAGGGGGCCGCCTACGAGCAGTACTTC. Protein sequence: CASSLKWGQGAAYEQYF.

CDR3 coding DNA: TGTGCCAGCAGTGACGTGGCTGGCTCCGAGCAGTACTTC. It yields the protein CASSDVAGSEQYF. The genes are TRBV6-4 and TRBJ2-7; no definite D call. The CDR3 runs to 13 residues. V lost 2 bases and J 6 bases, leaving 11 bases between the germline ends. Germline CDR1 and CDR2: MRHNA and SNTAGT.

This clone was observed once. In DNA form, the CDR3 reads TGTGCCAGCAGTGAATTATTGGGGAATAGTGAAAAACTGTTTTTT. Translated, it gives CASSELLGNSEKLFF. This chain joins TRBV6-1 and TRBJ1-4; no clear D gene. Per the germline V gene, CDR1 is MNHNS and CDR2 is SASEGT. The CDR3 is 15 amino acids. Trimming left V 2 bases short and J 7 bases short, with 14 bases between.

The chain combines TRBV10-3 with TRBJ2-1; D is possibly TRBD1 or TRBD2 (5 bases each). Trimming stripped 0 bases from V and 11 bases from J, with 11 bases between. Germline V CDR1 and CDR2: ENHRY, SYGVKD. The CDR3 contains 13 residues. The CDR3 bases are TGTGCCATCAGTGAGTCCGGGGCAGGGAAGCAGTTCTTC. Protein: CAISESGAGKQFF.

The chain recombines TRBV10-3 with TRBJ2-7; 10 nucleotides agree with TRBD1. CDR1 and CDR2 from the germline V gene are ENHRY and SYGVKD. The CDR3 covers 15 residues. V lost 5 bases to trimming and J lost 3 bases; unmatched junction nucleotides: 7. As DNA, the CDR3 is TGTGCCATCAGTCAGAGACAGGGGGCTCTCTACGAGCAGTACTTC. It codes for CAISQRQGALYEQYF.

The chain has TRBV27 and TRBJ2-3; 9 bases match TRBD2. From germline, CDR1 is MNHEY and CDR2 SMNVEV (reference sequence). The CDR3 length is 17 residues. With V trimmed by 4 bases and J by 0 bases, 8 bases remained unmatched. The CDR3 sequence: CASSWGVREGSTDTQYF. For the CDR3, the DNA is TGTGCCAGCAGTTGGGGTGTGCGGGAGGGCAGCACAGATACGCAGTATTTT.

This chain uses TRBV5-1 with TRBJ2-2, with 12 bases identical to TRBD2. This CDR3 is 19 amino acids long. The germline V gene encodes CDR1 SGHRS and CDR2 YFSETQ. Trimming at V came to 4 bases and at J to 4 bases, leaving 14 bases not matched to a gene. CDR3 DNA: TGCGCCAGCAGCATAACTCTAGCGGGAGGGCCGAGGGGCACCGGGGAGCTGTTTTTT. Translation gives CASSITLAGGPRGTGELFF.

This chain uses TRBV27 with TRBJ1-5; 7 bases map to TRBD1. This CDR3 contains 13 residues. The ends lost 6 bases at V and 6 bases at J; junction bases unmatched: 5. CDR1 is MNHEY, CDR2 SMNVEV, per germline (reference sequence). CDR3 sequence (DNA): TGTGCCAGCAGGACAGGGTTAACTCAGCCCCAGCATTTT. Translating it yields CASRTGLTQPQHF.

The V and J genes are TRBV4-1 and TRBJ2-1, with 7 bases that match TRBD2. V shed 1 base and J 2 bases; nucleotides not matched to a gene: 5. The CDR3 is 16 residues long. Germline V CDR1 and CDR2: MGHRA, YSYEKL. The CDR3 DNA reads TGCGCCAGCAGCCAAGTGGTAGCGGGCCCCTACAATGAGCAGTTCTTC. Its translation is CASSQVVAGPYNEQFF.

This chain connects TRBV25-1 to TRBJ2-2; D not resolved. Deletions cut 2 bases from V and 5 bases from J, with 0 bases between. The CDR3 totals 11 residues. CDR1 is MGHDK, CDR2 SYGVNS, per germline. The CDR3 region has the DNA TGTGCCAGCAGTGAAACCGGGGAGCTGTTTTTT. It translates to CASSETGELFF.

The chain couples TRBV5-6 to TRBJ2-3; 7 positions match TRBD2. The CDR3 runs 15 residues. Germline trimming cut 4 bases from V and 2 bases from J; bases unmatched to any gene: 7. Germline V CDR1 and CDR2: SGHDT, YYEEEE. CDR3 residues: CASSPNGGNTDTQYF. CDR3 bases: TGTGCCAGCAGCCCCAACGGGGGGAACACAGATACGCAGTATTTT.

The V and J genes are TRBV7-8 and TRBJ2-1, with 7 bases aligning to TRBD2. Per the germline V gene, CDR1 is SGHVS and CDR2 is FQNEAQ. There are 16 residues in the CDR3. J lost 8 bases, V lost 1 base, and 11 bases had no gene match. The CDR3 protein is CASSLGGGGVADEQFF. The CDR3, as DNA: TGTGCCAGCAGCTTAGGGGGGGGTGGTGTCGCCGATGAGCAGTTCTTC.

V and J are TRBV5-1 and TRBJ1-3; D is ambiguous. CDR1 and CDR2 (germline): SGHRS, YFSETQ. The CDR3 has 15 amino acids. V lost 0 bases and J lost 0, with 7 bases in between. The CDR3 DNA sequence: TGCGCCAGCAGCTTGGAGCCGTTCTCTGGAAACACCATATATTTT. Translating gives CASSLEPFSGNTIYF.

The V call is TRBV13, the J call TRBJ2-7, with 9 nucleotides matching TRBD2. V lost 1 base, J lost 0 bases, and 4 bases stayed unmatched. CDR3 length equals 16 residues. Per the germline V gene, CDR1 is PRHDT and CDR2 is FYEKMQ (reference sequence). As DNA, the CDR3 is TGTGCCAGCAGCTTAGTGATTAGCGGGAGCTCCTACGAGCAGTACTTC. Its protein product is CASSLVISGSSYEQYF.

The chain carries TRBV29-1 and TRBJ2-5; D is ambiguous. Trimming took off 4 bases at V and 3 bases at J, with 9 bases between the two ends. Germline loops: CDR1 SQVTM, CDR2 ANQGSEA. This CDR3 region has 12 residues. CDR3 in DNA: TGCAGCGTTGTAGGGTCTGAAGAGACCCAGTACTTC. Amino acid sequence: CSVVGSEETQYF.

This clone was counted once. The chain joins TRBV29-1 to TRBJ1-2; TRBD1 matches 7 bases. Per germline, CDR1 SQVTM and CDR2 ANQGSEA. Trimming at V came to 5 bases and at J to 4 bases, leaving 10 bases not matched to a gene. CDR3 length equals 14 residues. This CDR3 is CSVLGQTRRYGYTF. CDR3 nucleotide sequence: TGCAGCGTTCTGGGACAGACCCGGCGCTATGGCTACACCTTC.